This T cell receptor beta chain is from a study of cytomegalovirus exposure and HLA in healthy donors. Looking at the study overall: Clustering assigned 81% of the approximately 430 genotyped donors to the Caucasian-associated ancestry cluster. Study-wide results and limits: 150 or so TCR beta chains were listed as cytomegalovirus-associated. Earlier analysis found most TCR beta V segments productive about 87% or about 30% of the time.

The CDR3 extends over 15 amino acids. Germline lookup yields CDR1 SEHNR and CDR2 FQNEAQ (reference sequence). V lost 2 bases to trimming and J lost 8 bases; unmatched junction nucleotides: 5. A note on this clone: The antigen remains unidentified.

Everyone who donated was a healthy bone marrow donor. Vbeta (60) and Jbeta (13) primers were used in the PCR. Assay used: immunoSEQ multiplex PCR; TCRdb lists only in-frame clones, some missing. The sample lists 100,000 to 150,000 clones, 75% occurring once. What was sequenced was PBMCs. The chain joins TRBV7-9 to TRBJ2-1; 11 positions agree with TRBD2. This clonotype originated in a woman aged 45 to 65 in good health and CMV-seronegative. CDR3 in amino acids: CASSLSTSGRDEQFF. In DNA, the CDR3 is TGTGCCAGCAGCTTAAGCACTAGCGGGAGAGATGAGCAGTTCTTC. The variable domain in full, completed from reference TRBV7-9 and TRBJ2-1, reads DTGVSQNPRHKITKRGQNVTFRCDPISEHNRLYWYRQTLGQGPEFLTYFQNEAQLEKSRLLSDRFSAERPKGSFSTLEIQRTEQGDSAMYLCASSLSTSGRDEQFFGPGTRLTVL.